The present TCR beta chain was sequenced within a study of naive and memory T cell subsets. An equimolar mix of two oligonucleotides served as the beta constant-region primer for TRBC1 and TRBC2. Nested alpha and beta constant-region primers with the SP2 primer drove four PCR rounds on ligated cDNA. A 12-nucleotide UMI and the SP2 primer were added to the cDNA 3' end by oligonucleotide ligation. Each CDR3 protein is one row after TCRdb ran MiXCR on the UMI-ligation and nested PCR reads. The sample carries about 90,000 distinct CDR3 sequences, about 11% recorded once. This clonotype was seen at least ten times. Its target is unknown. The V end was cut by 0 bases, the J end by 9 bases, with 10 bases between. Germline CDR1 and CDR2: LGHNA and YSLEER. The CDR3 has 13 amino acids. Study-level findings and limits: Especially in CD8 cells, naive repertoires contained a few larger clonotypes, possibly CD45RA-re-expressing memory cells.

The origin of this receptor is a human donor in good health. The sample consisted of naive CD4+ T cells from blood. The chain joins TRBV4-3 to TRBJ2-3; D gene unclear. In DNA, the CDR3 is TGCGCCAGCAGCCAAGACTCCACTCGGACGCAGTATTTT. Translating it yields CASSQDSTRTQYF.